The source of this T cell receptor (beta chain) is a study of early T cells in non-severe SARS-CoV-2 infection. This clonotype was detected many times. MiXCR, applied by TCRdb to the 5' RACE reads, yields one record per CDR3 protein. The table includes 28,000 or so distinct CDR3 sequences, roughly 3.9% detected once. The CDR3 covers 13 residues. The germline V and J ends were trimmed by 3 bases and 1 base, with 6 bases remaining between them. This chain uses TRBV12-3 or TRBV12-4 with TRBJ1-1; D remains unclear. This clonotype originated in an adult who was a healthcare worker with PCR-confirmed SARS-CoV-2 infection or an uninfected control (not recorded which). Material: whole blood. The CDR3: CASSFAENTEAFF. The CDR3 nucleotides are TGTGCCAGCAGTTTTGCAGAGAACACTGAAGCTTTCTTT.